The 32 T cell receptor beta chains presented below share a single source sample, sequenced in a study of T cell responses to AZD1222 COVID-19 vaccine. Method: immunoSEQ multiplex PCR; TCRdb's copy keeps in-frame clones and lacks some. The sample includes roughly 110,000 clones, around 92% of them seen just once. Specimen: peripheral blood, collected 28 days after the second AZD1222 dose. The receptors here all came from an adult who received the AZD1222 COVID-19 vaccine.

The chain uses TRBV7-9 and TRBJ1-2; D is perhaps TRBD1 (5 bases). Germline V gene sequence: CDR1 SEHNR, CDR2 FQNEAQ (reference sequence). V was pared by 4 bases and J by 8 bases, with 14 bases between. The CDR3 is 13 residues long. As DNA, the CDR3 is TGTGCCAGCAGCTACGGGACGTCGTCGGGCTACACCTTC. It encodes CASSYGTSSGYTF. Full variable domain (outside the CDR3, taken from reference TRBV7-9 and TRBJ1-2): DTGVSQNPRHKITKRGQNVTFRCDPISEHNRLYWYRQTLGQGPEFLTYFQNEAQLEKSRLLSDRFSAERPKGSFSTLEIQRTEQGDSAMYLCASSYGTSSGYTFGSGTRLTVV.

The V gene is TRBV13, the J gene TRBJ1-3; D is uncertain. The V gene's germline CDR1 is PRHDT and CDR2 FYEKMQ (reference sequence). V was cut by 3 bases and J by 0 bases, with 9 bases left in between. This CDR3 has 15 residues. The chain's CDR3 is CASSFGPNSGNTIYF. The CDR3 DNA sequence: TGTGCCAGCAGCTTCGGGCCCAACTCTGGAAACACCATATATTTT.

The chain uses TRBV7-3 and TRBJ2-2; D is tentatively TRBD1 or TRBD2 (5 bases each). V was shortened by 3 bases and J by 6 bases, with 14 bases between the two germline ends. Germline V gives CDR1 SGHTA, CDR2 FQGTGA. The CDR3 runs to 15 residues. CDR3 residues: CASSLGQRGSGELFF. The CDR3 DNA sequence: TGTGCCAGCAGCTTGGGGCAGAGAGGGTCCGGGGAGCTGTTTTTT.

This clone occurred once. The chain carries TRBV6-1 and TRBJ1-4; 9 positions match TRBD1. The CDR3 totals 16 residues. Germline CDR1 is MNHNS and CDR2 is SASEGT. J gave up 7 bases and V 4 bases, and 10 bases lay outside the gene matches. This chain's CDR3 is CASSAGTGSRTEKLFF. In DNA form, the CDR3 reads TGTGCCAGCAGTGCCGGGACAGGGTCCCGTACTGAAAAACTGTTTTTT.

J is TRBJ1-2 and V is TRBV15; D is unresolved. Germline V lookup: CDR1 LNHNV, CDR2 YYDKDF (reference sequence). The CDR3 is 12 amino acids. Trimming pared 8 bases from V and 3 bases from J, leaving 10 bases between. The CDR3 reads CATLRTDYGYTF. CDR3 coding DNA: TGTGCCACCCTCCGGACCGACTATGGCTACACCTTC. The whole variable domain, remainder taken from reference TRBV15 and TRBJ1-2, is DAMVIQNPRYQVTQFGKPVTLSCSQTLNHNVMYWYQQKSSQAPKLLFHYYDKDFNNEADTPDNFQSRRPNTSFCFLDIRSPGLGDTAMYLCATLRTDYGYTFGSGTRLTVV.

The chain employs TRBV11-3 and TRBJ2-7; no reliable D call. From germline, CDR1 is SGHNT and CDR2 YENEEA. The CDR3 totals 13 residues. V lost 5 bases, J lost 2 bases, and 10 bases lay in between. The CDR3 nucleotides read TGTGCCAGCAGCCGTACTTCCACCTACGAGCAGTACTTC. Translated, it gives CASSRTSTYEQYF. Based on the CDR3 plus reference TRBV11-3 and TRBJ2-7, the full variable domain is EAGVVQSPRYKIIEKKQPVAFWCNPISGHNTLYWYLQNLGQGPELLIRYENEEAVDDSQLPKDRFSAERLKGVDSTLKIQPAELGDSAVYLCASSRTSTYEQYFGPGTRLTVT.

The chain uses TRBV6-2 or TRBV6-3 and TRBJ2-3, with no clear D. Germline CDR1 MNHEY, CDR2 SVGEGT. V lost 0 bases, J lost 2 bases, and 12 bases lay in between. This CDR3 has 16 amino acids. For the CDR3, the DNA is TGTGCCAGCAGTTACTCGACTCGCGATTCCACAGATACGCAGTATTTT. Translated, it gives CASSYSTRDSTDTQYF.

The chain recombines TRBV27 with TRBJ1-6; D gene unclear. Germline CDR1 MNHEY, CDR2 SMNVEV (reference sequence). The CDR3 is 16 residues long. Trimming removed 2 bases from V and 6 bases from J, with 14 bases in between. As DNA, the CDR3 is TGTGCCAGCAGTTTACGTCTCGGGCGGACTAATTCACCCCTCCACTTT. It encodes CASSLRLGRTNSPLHF.

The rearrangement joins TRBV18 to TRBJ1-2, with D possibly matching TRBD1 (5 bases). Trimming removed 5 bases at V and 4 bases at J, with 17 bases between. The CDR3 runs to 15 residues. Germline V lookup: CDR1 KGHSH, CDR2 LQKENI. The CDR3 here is CASSSIEDIGYGYTF. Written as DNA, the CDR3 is TGTGCCAGCTCATCGATAGAGGACATCGGCTATGGCTACACCTTC.

The CDR3 DNA follows: TGTGCCAGTAGTATTGGCGCCATGAATTCACCCCTCCACTTT. It yields the protein CASSIGAMNSPLHF. V and J are TRBV19 and TRBJ1-6; the D is unclear. The CDR3 consists of 14 residues. The germline V gene has CDR1 LNHDA and CDR2 SQIVND (reference sequence). Trimming took off 3 bases at V and 7 bases at J, with 10 bases between the two ends.

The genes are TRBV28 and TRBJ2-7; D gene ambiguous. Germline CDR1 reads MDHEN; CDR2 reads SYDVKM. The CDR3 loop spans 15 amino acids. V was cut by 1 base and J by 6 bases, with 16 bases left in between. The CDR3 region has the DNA TGTGCCAGCAGTTTATTCGCCGGGTCGGTGGCCGAGCAGTACTTC. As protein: CASSLFAGSVAEQYF.

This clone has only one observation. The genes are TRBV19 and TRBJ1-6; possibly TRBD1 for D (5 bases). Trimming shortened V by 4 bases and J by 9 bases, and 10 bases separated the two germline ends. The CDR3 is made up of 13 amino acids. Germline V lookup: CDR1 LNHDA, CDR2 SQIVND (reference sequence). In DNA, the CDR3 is TGTGCCAGTAGTAGTCACCAGGGTTCACCCCTCCACTTT. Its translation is CASSSHQGSPLHF.

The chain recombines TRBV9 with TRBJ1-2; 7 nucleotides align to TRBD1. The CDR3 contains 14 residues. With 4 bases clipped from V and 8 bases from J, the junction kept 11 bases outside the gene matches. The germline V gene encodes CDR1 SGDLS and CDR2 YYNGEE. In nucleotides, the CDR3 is TGTGCCAGCAGCCTTGGGACAGCATTGCGGGGCTACACCTTC. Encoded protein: CASSLGTALRGYTF.

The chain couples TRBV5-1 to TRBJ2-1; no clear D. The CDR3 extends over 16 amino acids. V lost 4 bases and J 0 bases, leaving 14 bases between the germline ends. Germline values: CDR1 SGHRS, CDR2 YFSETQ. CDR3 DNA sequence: TGCGCCAGCAGCCCCGGCGTGGCGAGCTCCTACAATGAGCAGTTCTTC. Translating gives CASSPGVASSYNEQFF.

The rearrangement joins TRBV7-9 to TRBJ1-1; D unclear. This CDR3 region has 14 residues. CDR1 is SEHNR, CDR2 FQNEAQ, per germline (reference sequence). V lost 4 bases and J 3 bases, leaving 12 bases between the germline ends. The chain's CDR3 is CASSSSLGYTEAFF. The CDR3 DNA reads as TGTGCCAGCAGCTCCTCGCTCGGATACACTGAAGCTTTCTTT.

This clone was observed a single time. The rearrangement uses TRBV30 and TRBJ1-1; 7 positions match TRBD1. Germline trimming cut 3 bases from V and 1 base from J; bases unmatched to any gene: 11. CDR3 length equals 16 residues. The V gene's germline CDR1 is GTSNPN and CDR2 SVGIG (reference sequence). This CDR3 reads CAWRLRDRLKNTEAFF. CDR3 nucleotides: TGTGCCTGGAGATTAAGGGACAGACTTAAGAACACTGAAGCTTTCTTT.

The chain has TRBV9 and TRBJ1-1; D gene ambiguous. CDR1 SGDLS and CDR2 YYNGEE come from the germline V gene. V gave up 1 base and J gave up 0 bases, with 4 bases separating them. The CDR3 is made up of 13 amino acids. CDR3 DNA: TGTGCCAGCAGCGTATCGTTGAACACTGAAGCTTTCTTT. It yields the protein CASSVSLNTEAFF.

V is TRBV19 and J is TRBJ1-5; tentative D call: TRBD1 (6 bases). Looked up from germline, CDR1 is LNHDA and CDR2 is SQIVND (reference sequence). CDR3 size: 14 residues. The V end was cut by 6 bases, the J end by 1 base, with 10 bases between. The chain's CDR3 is CASRNRESNQPQHF. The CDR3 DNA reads TGTGCCAGTAGGAACAGGGAGAGCAATCAGCCCCAGCATTTT. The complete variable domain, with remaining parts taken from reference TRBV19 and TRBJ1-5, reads DGGITQSPKYLFRKEGQNVTLSCEQNLNHDAMYWYRQDPGQGLRLIYYSQIVNDFQKGDIAEGYSVSREKKESFPLTVTSAQKNPTAFYLCASRNRESNQPQHFGDGTRLSIL.

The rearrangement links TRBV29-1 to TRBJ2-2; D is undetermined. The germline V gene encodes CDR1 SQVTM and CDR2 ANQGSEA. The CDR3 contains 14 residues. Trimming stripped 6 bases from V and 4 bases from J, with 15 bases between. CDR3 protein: CSVGLGSSTGELFF. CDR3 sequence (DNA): TGCAGCGTCGGCCTAGGCAGTTCCACCGGGGAGCTGTTTTTT.

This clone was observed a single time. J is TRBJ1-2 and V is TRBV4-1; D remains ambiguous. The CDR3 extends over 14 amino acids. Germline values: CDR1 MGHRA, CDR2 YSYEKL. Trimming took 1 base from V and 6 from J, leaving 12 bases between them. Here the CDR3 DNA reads TGCGCCAGCAGCCAAGCGGGCAGCCCACATGGCTACACCTTC. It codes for CASSQAGSPHGYTF.

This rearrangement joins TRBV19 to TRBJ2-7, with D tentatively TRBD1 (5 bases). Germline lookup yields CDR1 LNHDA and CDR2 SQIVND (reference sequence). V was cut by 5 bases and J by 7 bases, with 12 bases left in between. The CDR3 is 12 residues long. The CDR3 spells CASSRRDGEQYF. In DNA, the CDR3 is TGTGCCAGTAGTCGCAGGGATGGAGAGCAGTACTTC.

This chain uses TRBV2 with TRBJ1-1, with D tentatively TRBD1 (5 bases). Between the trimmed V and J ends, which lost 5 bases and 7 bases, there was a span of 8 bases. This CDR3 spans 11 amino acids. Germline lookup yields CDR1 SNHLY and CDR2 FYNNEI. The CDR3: CASSPGFEAFF. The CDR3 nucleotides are TGTGCCAGCAGTCCAGGGTTTGAAGCTTTCTTT.

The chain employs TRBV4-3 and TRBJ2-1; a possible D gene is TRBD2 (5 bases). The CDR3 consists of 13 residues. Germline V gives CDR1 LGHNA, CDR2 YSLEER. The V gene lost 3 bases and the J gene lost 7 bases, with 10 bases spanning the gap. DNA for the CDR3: TGCGCCAGCAGCCACCCTACTAGTAATGAGCAGTTCTTC. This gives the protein CASSHPTSNEQFF.

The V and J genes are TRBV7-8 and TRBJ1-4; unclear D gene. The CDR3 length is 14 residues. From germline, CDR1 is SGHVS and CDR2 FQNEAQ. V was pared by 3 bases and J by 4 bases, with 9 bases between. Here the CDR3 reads CASSFAGRNEKLFF. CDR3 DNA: TGTGCCAGCAGCTTCGCGGGTCGTAATGAAAAACTGTTTTTT.

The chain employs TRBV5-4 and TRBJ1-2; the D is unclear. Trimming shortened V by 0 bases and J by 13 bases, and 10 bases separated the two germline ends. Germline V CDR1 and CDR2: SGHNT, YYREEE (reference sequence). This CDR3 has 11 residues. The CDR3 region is CASSLGQRCTF. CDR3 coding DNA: TGTGCCAGCAGCTTGGGGCAAAGATGCACCTTC.

The CDR3 loop is CASSTSSGAADTGELFF. CDR3 bases: TGTGCCAGTAGTACCTCGTCGGGAGCCGCGGACACCGGGGAGCTGTTTTTT. The rearrangement joins TRBV19 to TRBJ2-2; tentative D call: TRBD2 (6 bases). Trimming shortened V by 4 bases and J by 3 bases, and 18 bases separated the two germline ends. The CDR3 is 17 residues long. The germline CDR1 and CDR2 sequences are LNHDA and SQIVND (reference sequence).

The CDR3 here is CASSETRLAGTSAATDTQYF. The DNA for the CDR3 is TGCGCCAGCAGTGAGACGCGACTAGCGGGAACCTCAGCCGCGACAGATACGCAGTATTTT. The rearrangement uses TRBV10-2 and TRBJ2-3; 11 nucleotides line up with TRBD2. The CDR3 is 20 residues long. V shed 2 bases, J shed 3 bases, and the junction held 16 bases outside the gene matches. In germline, CDR1 is WSHSY, CDR2 SAAADI.

In DNA, the CDR3 is TGTGCCAGCAGCTTAACTAGCGGGAGCTGGTATGAGCAGTTCTTC. Translated, it gives CASSLTSGSWYEQFF. This rearrangement joins TRBV7-3 to TRBJ2-1; 9 bases are a match to TRBD2. Looked up from germline, CDR1 is SGHTA and CDR2 is FQGTGA. The CDR3 has 15 amino acids. The ends lost 0 bases at V and 8 bases at J; junction bases unmatched: 5.

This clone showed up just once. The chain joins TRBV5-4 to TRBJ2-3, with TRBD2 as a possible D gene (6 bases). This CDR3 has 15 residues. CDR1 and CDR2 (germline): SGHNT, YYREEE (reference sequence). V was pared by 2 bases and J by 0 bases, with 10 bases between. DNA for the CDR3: TGTGCCAGCAGCTTCTGGCGGGGAAGCACAGATACGCAGTATTTT. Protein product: CASSFWRGSTDTQYF.

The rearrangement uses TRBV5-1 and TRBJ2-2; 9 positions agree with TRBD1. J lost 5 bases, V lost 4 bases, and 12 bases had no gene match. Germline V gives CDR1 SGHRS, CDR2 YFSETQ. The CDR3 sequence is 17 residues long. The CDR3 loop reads CASSPRGGQGLTGELFF. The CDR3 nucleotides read TGCGCCAGCAGCCCACGAGGGGGACAGGGCCTAACCGGGGAGCTGTTTTTT.

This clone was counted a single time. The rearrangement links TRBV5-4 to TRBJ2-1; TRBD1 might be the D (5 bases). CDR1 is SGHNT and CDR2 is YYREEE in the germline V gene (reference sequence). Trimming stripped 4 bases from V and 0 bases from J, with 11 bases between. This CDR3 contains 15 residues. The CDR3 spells CASSMDTSSYNEQFF. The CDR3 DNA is TGTGCCAGCAGCATGGACACGAGCTCCTACAATGAGCAGTTCTTC.

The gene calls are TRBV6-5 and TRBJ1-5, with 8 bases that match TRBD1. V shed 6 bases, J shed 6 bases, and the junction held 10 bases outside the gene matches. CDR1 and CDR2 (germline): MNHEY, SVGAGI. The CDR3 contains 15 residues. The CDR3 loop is CASRIQGEGGQPQHF. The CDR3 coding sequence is TGTGCCAGCAGGATACAGGGGGAGGGGGGTCAGCCCCAGCATTTT.